This passage covers 11 T cell receptor beta chains from one sample sequenced in a study of CD8 T cells in ankylosing spondylitis. From the 5' RACE reads, TCRdb called clonotypes with MiXCR, one entry per CDR3 protein. This sample has 250,000 or so distinct CDR3 sequences, with 15% to 20% found just once. Sequencing was carried out using blood, either unsorted or a sorted T cell fraction (not recorded which). Receptor source: a male donor with ankylosing spondylitis or in good health (not recorded which).

This clonotype was seen many times. The chain links TRBV5-1 to TRBJ2-4, with TRBD2 matching over 14 bases. CDR1 and CDR2 from the germline V gene are SGHRS and YFSETQ. The CDR3 has 14 residues. Trimming cost V 3 bases and J 11 bases; bases outside gene matches: 4. The CDR3: CASSWGLAGALQYF. The CDR3 coding sequence is TGCGCCAGCAGCTGGGGACTAGCGGGAGCGCTTCAGTACTTC.

The V gene is TRBV29-1, the J gene TRBJ2-7, with 10 bases that match TRBD2. V lost 5 bases, J lost 3 bases, and 7 bases stayed unmatched. Germline V gene data show CDR1 as SQVTM and CDR2 as ANQGSEA. The CDR3 has 14 residues. CDR3 in DNA: TGCAGCGTTCGCTCTAGCGGGAGAAACTACGAGCAGTACTTC. It encodes CSVRSSGRNYEQYF.

This clonotype was seen only a few times. The chain carries TRBV7-9 and TRBJ2-2; D remains unclear. The length of the CDR3 is 15 residues. Germline V gene lookup returns CDR1 SEHNR and CDR2 FQNEAQ (reference sequence). V was cut by 10 bases and J by 3 bases, with 18 bases left in between. The CDR3 DNA follows: TGTGCCATCCGATTTGGGCACCCGGACACCGGGGAGCTGTTTTTT. Translating it yields CAIRFGHPDTGELFF.

In its sample, this clonotype was seen a few times. This rearrangement joins TRBV27 to TRBJ1-2; D is unresolved. This CDR3 is 13 amino acids long. Trimming cost V 3 bases and J 4 bases, with 9 bases left between them. The germline CDR1 and CDR2 sequences are MNHEY and SMNVEV (reference sequence). The CDR3 bases are TGTGCCAGCAGTTTCCCCGACGGCTATGGCTACACCTTC. Protein product: CASSFPDGYGYTF.

This sequence joins TRBV27 and TRBJ2-5, with 10 nucleotides matching TRBD1. The CDR3 has 15 residues. V shed 4 bases, J shed 5 bases, and the junction held 7 bases outside the gene matches. CDR1 is MNHEY and CDR2 is SMNVEV in the germline V gene (reference sequence). DNA for the CDR3: TGTGCCAGCAGTTCGGGACAGGGGAAACTGGAGACCCAGTACTTC. Protein sequence: CASSSGQGKLETQYF.

This clonotype has just a few counts. V and J are TRBV6-1 and TRBJ2-7; the D call may be TRBD1 or TRBD2 (6 bases each). Germline V CDR1 and CDR2: MNHNS, SASEGT. The V end was cut by 4 bases, the J end by 5 bases, with 12 bases between. CDR3 length: 13 amino acids. The CDR3 DNA is TGTGCCAGCAGTGCCTTCGGGGGCCACGAGCAGTACTTC. Encoded protein: CASSAFGGHEQYF.

This clonotype was observed at least ten times. V is TRBV6-1 and J is TRBJ1-1; TRBD1 is a possible D gene (5 bases). Per the germline V gene, CDR1 is MNHNS and CDR2 is SASEGT. This CDR3 comprises 15 residues. The V gene lost 1 base and the J gene lost 0 bases, with 9 bases spanning the gap. The CDR3 coding sequence is TGTGCCAGCAGTGAAGAGGACAACCTGAACACTGAAGCTTTCTTT. Amino acids: CASSEEDNLNTEAFF.

This clonotype was recorded a few times. The chain links TRBV4-1 to TRBJ2-5, with D unclear. V dropped 2 bases and J dropped 1 base, with 14 bases sitting between them. From germline, CDR1 is MGHRA and CDR2 YSYEKL. The CDR3 loop spans 16 amino acids. CDR3 protein: CASSQIHTALQETQYF. In DNA form, the CDR3 reads TGCGCCAGCAGCCAAATACACACGGCTCTCCAAGAGACCCAGTACTTC.

The chain is built from TRBV5-6 and TRBJ2-1, with D possibly being TRBD2 (6 bases). CDR1 and CDR2 (germline): SGHDT, YYEEEE. This CDR3 has 14 residues. Between the trimmed V and J ends, which lost 4 bases and 9 bases, there was a span of 17 bases. CDR3 coding DNA: TGTGCCAGCAGCACGGGGGTGGGAGTAGGTGAGCAGTTCTTC. Its translation: CASSTGVGVGEQFF.

In its sample, this clonotype was seen a few times. The V call is TRBV12-3 or TRBV12-4, the J call TRBJ2-7; TRBD2 might be the D (6 bases). Trimming pared 2 bases from V and 2 bases from J, leaving 10 bases between. The CDR3 loop spans 14 amino acids. The CDR3 bases are TGTGCCAGCAGTTTATCTGGACTACCCTACGAGCAGTACTTC. Protein: CASSLSGLPYEQYF.

This clonotype has more than one count but fewer than ten. The V gene is TRBV4-3, the J gene TRBJ2-7; weak D call: TRBD1 (5 bases). Germline loops: CDR1 LGHNA, CDR2 YSLEER. The CDR3 runs 15 residues. V lost 4 bases and J 2 bases, leaving 15 bases between the germline ends. The CDR3 bases are TGCGCCAGCAGCCCCGGGCTAGGGGCCCCCTACGAGCAGTACTTC. Its translation is CASSPGLGAPYEQYF.